Included here is one TCR beta chain sequence, with context. The sample belongs to a study of blood T cell repertoires in COVID-19. Clones were sequenced by immunoSEQ multiplex PCR, and TCRdb holds only the in-frame ones, with some missing. The sample has roughly 200,000 clones, about 88% seen once; the top ten hold about 2.6%. The material sequenced was peripheral blood. The TCR comes from a man in his forties with active or convalescent COVID-19.

The CDR3: CASGDRGNQPQHF. The DNA for the CDR3 is TGTGCCAGTGGGGACAGGGGCAATCAGCCCCAGCATTTT. The rearrangement links TRBV2 to TRBJ1-5; 9 bases agree with TRBD1. The CDR3 spans 13 residues. Germline lookup yields CDR1 SNHLY and CDR2 FYNNEI. The junction had 2 bases not matched to a gene; V was cut back by 9 bases and J by 2 bases.